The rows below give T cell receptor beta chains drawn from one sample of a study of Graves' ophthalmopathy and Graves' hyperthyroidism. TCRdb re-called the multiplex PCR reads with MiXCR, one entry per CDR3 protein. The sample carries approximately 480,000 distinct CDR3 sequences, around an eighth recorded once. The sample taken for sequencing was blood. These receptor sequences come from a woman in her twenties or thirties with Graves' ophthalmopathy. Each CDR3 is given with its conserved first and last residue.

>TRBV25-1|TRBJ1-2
CASSEATETYGYTF
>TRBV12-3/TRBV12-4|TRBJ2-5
CASSFSGAQETQYF
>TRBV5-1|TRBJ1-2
CASSLEATNYGYTF
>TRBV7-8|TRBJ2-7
CASGPGGYEQYF
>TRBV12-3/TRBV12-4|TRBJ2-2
CASRRGQGIYTGELFF
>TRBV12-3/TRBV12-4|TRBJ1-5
CASSLRQGAVFSNQPQHF
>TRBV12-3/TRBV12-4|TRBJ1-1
CASSLRAQNTEAFF
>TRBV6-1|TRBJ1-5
CASSGTLSDQPQHF
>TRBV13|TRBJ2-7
CASSLKAGATYEQYF
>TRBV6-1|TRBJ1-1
CASSVSGGTEAFF
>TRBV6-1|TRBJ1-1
CASSDTGATEAFF
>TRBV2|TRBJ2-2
CASSEGVLGELFF
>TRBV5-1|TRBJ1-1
CASSWGGLNTEAFF
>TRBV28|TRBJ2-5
CASSFRDRVYETQYF
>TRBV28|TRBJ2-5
CASSLARPETQYF
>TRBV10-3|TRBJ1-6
CAIRRAGSPLHF
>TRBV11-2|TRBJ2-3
CASSLLRLAGGNTDTQYF
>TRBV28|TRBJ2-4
CASRGTDIQYF
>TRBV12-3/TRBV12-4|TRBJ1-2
CASSSSGPSSGYTF
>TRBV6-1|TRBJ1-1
CASSELQGSVNTEAFF
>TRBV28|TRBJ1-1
CASASFTTEAFF
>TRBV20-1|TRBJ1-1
CSAPGQAAEAFF
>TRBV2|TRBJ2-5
CASSAFLSGETQYF
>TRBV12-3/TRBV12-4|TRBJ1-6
CASSLKGLGSPLHF
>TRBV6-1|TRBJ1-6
CASSEWFEESYNSPLHF
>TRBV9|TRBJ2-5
CASSQGLAGGLVETQYF
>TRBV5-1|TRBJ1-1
CASSPGTVENTEAFF
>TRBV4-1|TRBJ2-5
CASSQEPGYSGVDEETQYF
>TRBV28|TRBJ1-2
CAIRTDYGYTF
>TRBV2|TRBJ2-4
CASRDRVYLGQRNIQYF
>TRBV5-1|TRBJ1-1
CASSLSGSGDTEAFF
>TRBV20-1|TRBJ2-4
CSATNRQGALIYPKNIKYF
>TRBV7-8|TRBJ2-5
CASSPSPPAMGTQYF
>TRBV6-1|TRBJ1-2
CASTSLGGSYGYTF
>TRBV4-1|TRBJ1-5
CASRAGEGNQPQHF
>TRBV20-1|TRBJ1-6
CSALQLSWQADSPLHF
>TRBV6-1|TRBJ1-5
CASRHRGEQPQHF
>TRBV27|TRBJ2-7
CASSATGDEQYF
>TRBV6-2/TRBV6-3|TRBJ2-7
CASSYSTRSLSYEQYF
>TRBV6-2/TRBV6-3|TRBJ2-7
CASSYRGREQYF
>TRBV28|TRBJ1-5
CASSSRGLRGNQPQHF
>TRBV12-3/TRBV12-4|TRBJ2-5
CASSFPGQGKETQYF
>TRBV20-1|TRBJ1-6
CSARDGSGVENSPLHF
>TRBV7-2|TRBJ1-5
CASSPNRGTNQPQHF
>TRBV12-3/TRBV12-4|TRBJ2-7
CASSESLDRPSYEQYF
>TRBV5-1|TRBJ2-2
CASSYRTGLGGHTGELFF
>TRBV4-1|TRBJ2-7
CASSQDRLARDEDEQYF
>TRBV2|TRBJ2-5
CASSAGEGETQYF
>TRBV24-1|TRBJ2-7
CATSGVRGSHEQYF
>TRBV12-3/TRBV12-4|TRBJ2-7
CASSKGAGETYEQYF
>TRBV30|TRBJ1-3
CAWSEGQTAFGNTIYF
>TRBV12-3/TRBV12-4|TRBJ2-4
CASTLGTSNIQYF
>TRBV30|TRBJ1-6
CAWSVQLSPLHF
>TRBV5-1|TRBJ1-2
CASSLVGASYGYTF
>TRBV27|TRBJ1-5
CASRSGTMSNQPQHF
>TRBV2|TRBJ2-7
CASSPHRDSYEQYF
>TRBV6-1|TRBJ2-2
CASTQGTAGELFF
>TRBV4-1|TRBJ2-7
CASSPASLAGYEQYF
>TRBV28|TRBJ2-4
CASSPPPGRDIKYF
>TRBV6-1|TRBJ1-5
CASSQGGFQPQHF